This is a list of T cell receptor beta chains from one sample in a study of T cells in tumors after PD-1 blockade. Measured with immunoSEQ multiplex PCR; TCRdb has only the in-frame clones, and not every one. Of 15,000 or so clones listed, around four fifths are singletons. Source: PBMCs, taken after anti-PD-1 treatment. Source of these receptors: a human donor with basal cell carcinoma. Both conserved end residues are part of each CDR3. D genes are given only for firm matches. The size entry is marked missing in some rows and otherwise reads once, few, many or a size class.

d_call j_call v_call clone_size cdr3_aa cdr3_nt
- TRBJ2-1 TRBV5-4 - CASSPVSGRGAPNEQFF TGTGCCAGCAGCCCGGTCTCAGGGAGAGGAGCCCCCAATGAGCAGTTCTTC
- TRBJ1-1 TRBV28 - CASRVFMNTEAFF TGTGCCAGCAGGGTGTTTATGAACACTGAAGCTTTCTTT
TRBD1 TRBJ1-6 TRBV27 - CASSLFRTGGSYNSPLHF TGTGCCAGCAGTTTGTTCCGGACAGGGGGCTCCTATAATTCACCCCTCCACTTT
TRBD2 TRBJ2-5 TRBV7-2 - CASSLGTSGQETQYF TGTGCCAGCAGCTTAGGGACTAGCGGCCAAGAGACCCAGTACTTC
- TRBJ2-7 TRBV3-1/TRBV3-2 - CASSPEAQRSSYEQYF TGTGCCAGCAGCCCGGAAGCCCAGAGAAGCTCCTACGAGCAGTACTTC
- TRBJ1-1 TRBV9 - CASSAGSEAFF TGTGCCAGCAGCGCGGGTAGTGAAGCTTTCTTT
- TRBJ1-2 TRBV29-1 - CSVWDIAIYGYTF TGCAGCGTTTGGGATATAGCGATCTATGGCTACACCTTC
TRBD1 TRBJ2-1 TRBV7-7 once CASSLSPGQGHEQFF TGTGCTAGCAGCTTATCCCCGGGACAGGGTCATGAGCAGTTCTTC
- TRBJ2-5 TRBV4-1 - CASSQVLGETQYF TGCGCCAGCAGCCAAGTATTGGGTGAGACCCAGTACTTC
- TRBJ2-1 TRBV7-9 - CASSLGSGSGQFF TGTGCCAGCAGCTTAGGATCGGGGAGCGGGCAGTTCTTC
- TRBJ2-6 TRBV5-1 - CASSWALGANVLTF TGCGCCAGCAGCTGGGCTCTAGGGGCCAACGTCCTGACTTTC
- TRBJ1-5 TRBV28 - CASAGGGPNQPQHF TGTGCCAGCGCCGGGGGAGGGCCCAATCAGCCCCAGCATTTT
- TRBJ1-4 TRBV2 - CASRPDRYKGGGEKLFF TGTGCCAGCAGACCAGACAGATACAAAGGGGGGGGTGAAAAACTGTTTTTT
- TRBJ1-1 TRBV5-1 - CASSLGGMKTEAFF TGCGCCAGCAGCTTGGGGGGGATGAAGACTGAAGCTTTCTTT
- TRBJ1-1 TRBV2 - CASGGSLPAEAFF TGTGCCAGCGGCGGTTCCCTACCGGCTGAAGCTTTCTTT
- TRBJ1-2 TRBV5-1 - CASSHPDRTYGYTF TGCGCCAGCAGCCATCCGGACAGAACCTATGGCTACACCTTC
- TRBJ1-4 TRBV6-6 - CASSSGTVDEKLFF TGTGCCAGCAGCTCCGGGACTGTGGATGAAAAACTGTTTTTT
- TRBJ2-2 TRBV2 - CASKRANTGELFF TGTGCCAGCAAAAGAGCGAACACCGGGGAGCTGTTTTTT
TRBD2 TRBJ2-7 TRBV5-4 - CASSSGTSGSLAAYEQYF TGTGCCAGCAGCTCCGGGACTAGCGGGAGCTTGGCGGCCTACGAGCAGTACTTC
TRBD2 TRBJ2-1 TRBV7-8 - CASSPLAGGPFNEQFF TGTGCCAGCAGTCCTCTAGCGGGAGGGCCCTTCAATGAGCAGTTCTTC
TRBD1 TRBJ2-1 TRBV18 few CASRKPGQANNEQFF TGTGCCAGTCGGAAACCGGGACAGGCTAACAATGAGCAGTTCTTC
- TRBJ2-3 TRBV6-5 - CASRKEDTQYF TGTGCCAGCCGCAAGGAAGATACGCAGTATTTT
TRBD2 TRBJ2-3 TRBV7-2 - CASSSRLAGGLGTDTQYF TGTGCCAGCAGCTCGCGACTAGCGGGAGGATTGGGGACAGATACGCAGTATTTT
TRBD2 TRBJ2-2 TRBV7-9 - CASSSPQGSGSDTGELFF TGTGCCAGCAGCTCGCCCCAGGGAAGCGGGAGTGACACCGGGGAGCTGTTTTTT
- TRBJ1-3 TRBV18 - CASSPMSGSGNTIYF TGTGCCAGCTCACCAATGTCAGGGTCTGGAAACACCATATATTTT
TRBD1 TRBJ1-3 TRBV11-1 few CASSLRTGSTIYF TGTGCCAGCAGCTTACGGACAGGGAGCACCATATATTTT
- TRBJ1-2 TRBV19 few CATLFLGSGYTF TGTGCCACCCTGTTCTTGGGATCCGGCTACACCTTC
- TRBJ1-5 TRBV28 - CASKIRGMGNQPQHF TGTGCCAGCAAAATTAGGGGGATGGGAAATCAGCCCCAGCATTTT
- TRBJ1-5 TRBV10-2 - CASSESAGDQPQHF TGCGCCAGCAGTGAGTCAGCGGGGGATCAGCCCCAGCATTTT
- TRBJ2-1 TRBV9 - CASSVASSVSVGYNEQFF TGTGCCAGCAGCGTAGCGTCTAGCGTTTCAGTTGGGTACAATGAGCAGTTCTTC
- TRBJ2-5 TRBV6-5 - CASSTQVGQGETQYF TGTGCCAGCAGCACACAGGTTGGGCAGGGAGAGACCCAGTACTTC
- TRBJ1-2 TRBV6-2/TRBV6-3 - CASSYSGYGYTF TGTGCCAGCAGTTACTCAGGGTATGGCTACACCTTC
- TRBJ2-2 TRBV5-6 - CASSFLGAGELFF TGTGCCAGCAGCTTTCTGGGAGCCGGGGAGCTGTTTTTT
- TRBJ1-5 TRBV2 few CASSEEAGNQPQHF TGTGCCAGCAGTGAAGAGGCAGGGAACCAGCCCCAGCATTTT
- TRBJ2-5 TRBV9 - CASSVEDSLRGTQYF TGTGCCAGCAGCGTAGAGGACAGCTTAAGGGGGACCCAGTACTTC
- TRBJ1-3 TRBV10-3 - CAISESKGYSGNTIYF TGTGCCATCAGTGAGTCGAAGGGGTACTCTGGAAACACCATATATTTT
- TRBJ1-6 TRBV6-6 - CASSPTRGRGLNSPLHF TGTGCCAGCAGTCCTACCAGGGGAAGGGGCTTAAATTCACCCCTCCACTTT
- TRBJ2-2 TRBV12-3/TRBV12-4 - CASSPGNTGELFF TGTGCCAGCAGCCCCGGGAACACCGGGGAGCTGTTTTTT
- TRBJ1-1 TRBV6-6 - CASSYRAGTEAFF TGTGCCAGCAGTTACAGGGCCGGGACTGAAGCTTTCTTT
- TRBJ1-6 TRBV28 - CASSLPYNSPLHF TGTGCCAGCAGTTTACCCTACAATTCACCCCTCCACTTT
- TRBJ1-1 TRBV6-5 - CASSYSRGMNTEAFF TGTGCCAGCAGTTACTCGAGAGGTATGAACACTGAAGCTTTCTTT
TRBD1 TRBJ1-4 TRBV6-5 - CATGVSLSTNEKLFF TGCGCGACAGGGGTTAGCCTCTCAACTAATGAAAAACTGTTTTTT
- TRBJ2-1 TRBV30 few CAWRQINEQFF TGTGCCTGGAGACAGATCAATGAGCAGTTCTTC
- TRBJ2-4 TRBV4-1 few CASSQPGRSRIQYF TGCGCCAGCAGCCAACCGGGACGATCGAGAATTCAGTACTTC
- TRBJ2-7 TRBV7-9 - CASSSFGEEGRYEQYF TGTGCCAGCAGCTCATTTGGCGAGGAGGGCCGGTACGAGCAGTACTTC
TRBD1 TRBJ2-1 TRBV9 few CASSVVGTGIPNEQFF TGTGCCAGCAGCGTAGTAGGGACAGGGATCCCCAATGAGCAGTTCTTC
TRBD2 TRBJ2-3 TRBV28 - CASSLLGTSGTDTQYF TGTGCCAGCAGTCTCCTAGGGACTAGCGGCACAGATACGCAGTATTTT